This is a list of T cell receptor beta chains from one sample in a study of OX40 agonist ivuxolimab in advanced cancers. TCRdb's table, derived via immunoSEQ multiplex PCR, lists solely in-frame clones and lacks some. The sample holds around 95,000 clones; roughly 90% are singletons and the top ten take roughly 0.15%. The starting material was CD4+ or CD8+ T cells sorted from blood, obtained in a trial of the OX40 agonist ivuxolimab. These receptors originate from an adult with an advanced solid tumor such as melanoma, head and neck, liver or kidney cancer. The CDR3 runs from the conserved cysteine through the conserved F or W. A D gene is named only where the DNA matches it firmly. Rows may omit the clone size; those that give it use once, few, many or a size class.

NA | TRBJ2-2 | TRBV19 | NA | CASSIWGRGTGELFF | TGTGCCAGTAGTATCTGGGGGCGCGGGACCGGGGAGCTGTTTTTT
NA | TRBJ1-3 | TRBV7-8 | once | CASSPTTGSGNTIYF | TGTGCCAGCAGCCCAACTACAGGCTCTGGAAACACCATATATTTT
TRBD1 | TRBJ1-6 | TRBV6-1 | NA | CASTPTGTANSPLHF | TGTGCCAGCACCCCCACCGGGACAGCCAATTCACCCCTCCACTTT
NA | TRBJ2-2 | TRBV6-4 | NA | CASSDTWGGELFF | TGTGCCAGCAGTGACACGTGGGGCGGGGAGCTGTTTTTT
NA | TRBJ2-3 | TRBV7-3 | NA | CASSLEATSTDTQYF | TGTGCCAGCAGCTTAGAGGCTACAAGCACAGATACGCAGTATTTT
NA | TRBJ2-7 | TRBV2 | NA | CASSEQRYHEQYF | TGTGCCAGCAGTGAGCAGCGATATCACGAGCAGTACTTC
TRBD1 | TRBJ1-1 | TRBV5-1 | NA | CASSLRTGVSEAFF | TGCGCCAGCAGCTTGAGGACAGGCGTCTCCGAAGCTTTCTTT
NA | TRBJ1-3 | TRBV19 | NA | CASTFRRGSSGNTIYF | TGTGCCAGTACTTTTCGGAGGGGGAGTTCTGGAAACACCATATATTTT
NA | TRBJ1-1 | TRBV19 | NA | CASSMVRGVGTEAFF | TGTGCCAGTAGTATGGTTCGGGGGGTGGGCACTGAAGCTTTCTTT
TRBD1 | TRBJ1-5 | TRBV27 | once | CASSQGQGKGPQHF | TGTGCCAGCAGTCAGGGACAGGGAAAGGGACCCCAGCATTTT
TRBD2 | TRBJ2-5 | TRBV6-1 | NA | CASKAGGPGETQYF | TGTGCCAGCAAAGCGGGAGGGCCAGGGGAGACCCAGTACTTC
NA | TRBJ2-3 | TRBV5-1 | NA | CASTGVGTDTQYF | TGCGCCAGCACGGGAGTCGGCACAGATACGCAGTATTTT
NA | TRBJ1-5 | TRBV11-2 | NA | CASSLDSGDNQPQHF | TGTGCCAGCAGCTTAGATTCGGGGGATAATCAGCCCCAGCATTTT
NA | TRBJ2-5 | TRBV9 | NA | CASSVASGLQETQYF | TGTGCCAGCAGCGTAGCTTCCGGGCTCCAAGAGACCCAGTACTTC
TRBD1 | TRBJ2-7 | TRBV7-8 | few | CASSPTRGTGSGQYF | TGTGCCAGCAGCCCCACGAGAGGGACAGGGTCGGGGCAGTACTTC
NA | TRBJ1-1 | TRBV2 | NA | CASSEDRVNTEAFF | TGTGCCAGCAGTGAAGACAGGGTGAACACTGAAGCTTTCTTT
TRBD2 | TRBJ2-1 | TRBV5-4 | NA | CASSRLAGRYEQFF | TGTGCCAGCAGCCGACTAGCGGGGAGGTATGAGCAGTTCTTC
TRBD1 | TRBJ1-5 | TRBV27 | once | CASSFQTGGQPQHF | TGTGCCAGCAGTTTTCAGACAGGGGGACAGCCCCAGCATTTT
TRBD1 | TRBJ1-1 | TRBV28 | NA | CASSRDSPSEAFF | TGTGCCAGCAGCCGGGACAGCCCCTCTGAAGCTTTCTTT
NA | TRBJ1-6 | TRBV6-6 | NA | CASSRSLWDSPLHF | TGTGCCAGCAGCCGCTCTCTTTGGGATTCACCCCTCCACTTT
TRBD1 | TRBJ1-5 | TRBV7-9 | few | CASSIPGQGDQPQHF | TGTGCCAGCAGCATACCGGGACAGGGAGATCAGCCCCAGCATTTT
NA | TRBJ2-7 | TRBV6-6 | NA | CATKSGQEDF | TGTGCCACCAAATCCGGGCAAGAGGACTTC
NA | TRBJ2-3 | TRBV7-3 | NA | CASSLRGPGGTQYF | TGTGCCAGCAGCTTGAGGGGCCCCGGGGGTACGCAGTATTTT
NA | TRBJ1-2 | TRBV20-1 | NA | CSASQIYGYTF | TGCAGTGCTAGTCAAATCTATGGCTACACCTTC
NA | TRBJ1-1 | TRBV6-1 | NA | CASSETRQVGAFF | TGTGCCAGCAGTGAAACCAGACAGGTGGGAGCTTTCTTT
TRBD2 | TRBJ2-1 | TRBV9 | NA | CASSPAGANEQFF | TGTGCCAGCAGCCCAGCGGGAGCCAATGAGCAGTTCTTC
NA | TRBJ2-3 | TRBV19 | NA | CASSIQGTDTQYF | TGTGCCAGTAGTATCCAGGGGACAGATACGCAGTATTTT
NA | TRBJ1-5 | TRBV6-1 | NA | CASRRNSNQPQHF | TGTGCCAGCAGACGGAATAGCAATCAGCCCCAGCATTTT
TRBD2 | TRBJ2-1 | TRBV11-2 | NA | CASRPLGTSVYNEQFF | TGTGCCAGCAGACCCCTCGGGACTAGCGTTTACAATGAGCAGTTCTTC
TRBD1 | TRBJ1-5 | TRBV28 | NA | CASSSGTGMDQPQHF | TGTGCCAGCAGTTCGGGGACAGGGATGGATCAGCCCCAGCATTTT
NA | TRBJ2-7 | TRBV7-2 | NA | CASSAGQTYEQYF | TGTGCCAGCAGCGCCGGACAGACCTACGAGCAGTACTTC
NA | TRBJ2-7 | TRBV7-8 | NA | CASSSRVGEQYF | TGTGCCAGCAGCTCCAGGGTGGGCGAGCAGTACTTC
NA | TRBJ2-7 | TRBV6-5 | NA | CASTRGGPSYEQYF | TGTGCCAGCACCAGGGGGGGCCCCTCCTACGAGCAGTACTTC
NA | TRBJ1-6 | TRBV10-3 | NA | CAISELTGGNSPLHF | TGTGCCATCAGTGAGTTGACAGGAGGTAATTCACCCCTCCACTTT
NA | TRBJ2-5 | TRBV6-5 | NA | CASQKRGRETQYF | TGTGCCAGCCAAAAGAGGGGCCGGGAGACCCAGTACTTC
TRBD1 | TRBJ1-4 | TRBV28 | NA | CAGSGQGSEKLFF | TGTGCCGGTTCGGGACAGGGTAGTGAAAAACTGTTTTTT
TRBD2 | TRBJ2-1 | TRBV15 | NA | CATSVRAGYRNEQFF | TGTGCCACCAGCGTAAGAGCGGGATATAGGAATGAGCAGTTCTTC
TRBD1 | TRBJ1-1 | TRBV18 | NA | CASSTGKVNTEAFF | TGTGCCAGCTCGACAGGGAAGGTGAACACTGAAGCTTTCTTT
NA | TRBJ2-5 | TRBV18 | NA | CASSWDIGVQETQYF | TGTGCCAGCTCATGGGACATCGGGGTCCAAGAGACCCAGTACTTC
NA | TRBJ2-1 | TRBV5-8 | NA | CASSLWTSIYNEQFF | TGTGCCAGCAGCTTATGGACGAGTATCTACAATGAGCAGTTCTTC
NA | TRBJ2-5 | TRBV19 | NA | CASSNGVETQYF | TGTGCCAGTAGTAATGGGGTAGAGACCCAGTACTTC
NA | TRBJ2-6 | TRBV7-2 | NA | CASSLAQGRGFGANVLTF | TGTGCCAGCAGCTTAGCGCAGGGCAGGGGATTTGGGGCCAACGTCCTGACTTTC
NA | TRBJ1-1 | TRBV11-2 | NA | CASSLDGRGTEAFF | TGTGCCAGCAGCTTAGATGGTAGGGGAACTGAAGCTTTCTTT
NA | TRBJ1-3 | TRBV5-1 | NA | CASSLVGDYSGNTIYF | TGCGCCAGCAGCTTGGTTGGGGACTACTCTGGAAACACCATATATTTT
NA | TRBJ1-2 | TRBV4-2 | NA | CASSPSDSAFAYGYTF | TGTGCCAGCAGCCCGTCGGACAGCGCCTTTGCCTATGGCTACACCTTC
TRBD1 | TRBJ2-6 | TRBV2 | NA | CASSNRGSGANVLTF | TGTGCCAGCAGCAACAGGGGATCTGGGGCCAACGTCCTGACTTTC
NA | TRBJ2-1 | TRBV27 | NA | CASRASNEQFF | TGTGCCAGCAGGGCGTCCAATGAGCAGTTCTTC
NA | TRBJ2-1 | TRBV5-1 | NA | CASSQNNEQFF | TGCGCCAGCAGCCAAAACAATGAGCAGTTCTTC
NA | TRBJ2-2 | TRBV15 | NA | CATSRGTVTTGELFF | TGTGCCACCAGCAGAGGGACAGTTACCACCGGGGAGCTGTTTTTT
TRBD2 | TRBJ2-3 | TRBV6-6 | NA | CASRASGGPRDTQYF | TGTGCCAGCAGAGCTAGCGGGGGGCCGAGAGATACGCAGTATTTT
NA | TRBJ2-2 | TRBV7-9 | NA | CASSLAGAGELFF | TGTGCCAGCAGCTTAGCAGGGGCCGGGGAGCTGTTTTTT
TRBD1 | TRBJ1-2 | TRBV5-1 | NA | CASSSIMGTDEGYTF | TGCGCCAGCAGCTCAATCATGGGGACAGACGAGGGCTACACCTTC
NA | TRBJ2-5 | TRBV5-4 | NA | CASSRNGETQYF | TGTGCCAGCAGCCGGAACGGAGAGACCCAGTACTTC
TRBD1 | TRBJ1-2 | TRBV30 | NA | CAWSLQGARVFGYTF | TGTGCCTGGAGTTTACAGGGGGCGCGGGTGTTTGGCTACACCTTC
TRBD2 | TRBJ2-1 | TRBV4-2 | NA | CASSQSGGSGYEQFF | TGTGCCAGCAGCCAATCGGGGGGTAGCGGGTATGAGCAGTTCTTC
TRBD1 | TRBJ2-2 | TRBV5-4 | NA | CASSFDRAGTGELFF | TGTGCCAGCAGCTTTGACAGGGCGGGCACCGGGGAGCTGTTTTTT
NA | TRBJ2-1 | TRBV5-1 | once | CASSPAGTLNEQFF | TGCGCCAGCAGCCCAGCCGGGACTCTTAATGAGCAGTTCTTC
NA | TRBJ2-7 | TRBV9 | NA | CASSLRDGPYEQYF | TGTGCCAGCAGCCTCCGGGACGGGCCCTACGAGCAGTACTTC
TRBD1 | TRBJ2-7 | TRBV2 | NA | CASSYRQGAYYEQYF | TGTGCCAGCAGTTACAGACAGGGGGCCTACTACGAGCAGTACTTC
NA | TRBJ1-1 | TRBV19 | NA | CASSLHHRNTEAFF | TGTGCCAGTAGCCTTCACCACAGGAACACTGAAGCTTTCTTT